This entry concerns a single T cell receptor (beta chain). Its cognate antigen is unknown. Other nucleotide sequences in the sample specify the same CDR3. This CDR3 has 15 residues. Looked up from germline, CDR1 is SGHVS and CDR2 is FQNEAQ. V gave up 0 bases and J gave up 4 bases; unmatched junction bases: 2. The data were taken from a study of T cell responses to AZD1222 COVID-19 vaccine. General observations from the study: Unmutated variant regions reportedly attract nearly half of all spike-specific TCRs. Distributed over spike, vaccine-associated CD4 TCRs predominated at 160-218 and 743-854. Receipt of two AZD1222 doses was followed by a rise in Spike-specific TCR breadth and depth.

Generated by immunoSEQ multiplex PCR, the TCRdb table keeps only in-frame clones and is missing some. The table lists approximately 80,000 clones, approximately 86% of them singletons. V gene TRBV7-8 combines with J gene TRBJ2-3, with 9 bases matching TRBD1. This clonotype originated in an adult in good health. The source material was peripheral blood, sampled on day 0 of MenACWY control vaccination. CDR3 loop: CASSLAGQGSDTQYF. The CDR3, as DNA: TGTGCCAGCAGCTTAGCCGGACAGGGGTCAGATACGCAGTATTTT.